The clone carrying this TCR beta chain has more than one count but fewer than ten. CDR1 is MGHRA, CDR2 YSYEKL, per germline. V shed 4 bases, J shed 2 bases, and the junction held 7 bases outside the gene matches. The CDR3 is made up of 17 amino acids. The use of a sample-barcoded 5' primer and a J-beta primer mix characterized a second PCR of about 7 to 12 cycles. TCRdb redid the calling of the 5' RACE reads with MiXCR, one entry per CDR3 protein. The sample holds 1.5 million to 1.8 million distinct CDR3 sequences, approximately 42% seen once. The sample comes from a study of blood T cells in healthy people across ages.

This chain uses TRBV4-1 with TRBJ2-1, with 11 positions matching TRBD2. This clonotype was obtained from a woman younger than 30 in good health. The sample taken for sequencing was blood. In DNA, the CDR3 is TGCGCCAGCAGCCCCGGACTAGCGGGCCTTACCTACAATGAGCAGTTCTTC. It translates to CASSPGLAGLTYNEQFF.